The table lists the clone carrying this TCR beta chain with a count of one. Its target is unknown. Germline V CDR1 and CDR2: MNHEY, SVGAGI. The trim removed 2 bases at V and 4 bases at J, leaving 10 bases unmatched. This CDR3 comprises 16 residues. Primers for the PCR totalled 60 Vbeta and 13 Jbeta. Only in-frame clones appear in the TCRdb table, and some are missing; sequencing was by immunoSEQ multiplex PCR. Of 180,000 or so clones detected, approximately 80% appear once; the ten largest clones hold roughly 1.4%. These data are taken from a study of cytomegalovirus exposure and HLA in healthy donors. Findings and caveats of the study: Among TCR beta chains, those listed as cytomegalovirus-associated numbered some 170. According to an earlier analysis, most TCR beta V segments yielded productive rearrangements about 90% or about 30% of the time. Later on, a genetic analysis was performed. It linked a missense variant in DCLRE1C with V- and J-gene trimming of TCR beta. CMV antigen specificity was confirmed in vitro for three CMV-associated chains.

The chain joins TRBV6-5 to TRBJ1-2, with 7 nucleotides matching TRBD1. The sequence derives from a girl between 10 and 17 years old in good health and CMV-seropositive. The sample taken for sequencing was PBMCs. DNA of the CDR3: TGTGCCAGCAGTTACCTCAGACAGGGTAATACCTATGGCTACACCTTC. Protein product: CASSYLRQGNTYGYTF.